This TCR beta chain derives from a study of cytomegalovirus exposure and HLA in healthy donors. Study-wide context: A data release that came early held roughly 80 million unique TCRs from HLA-typed donors. Study-level points and caveats: Segments of the TCR beta V type were, in most cases, productive about 87% or about 30% of the time in an earlier analysis. Later genetic work tied a missense DCLRE1C variant to beta-chain V and J trimming.

A note on this clone: What it binds is unknown.

V trimming: 2 bases; J trimming: 2 bases; junction bases outside the gene matches: 5. Germline-derived CDR1 and CDR2 are SGHNT and YENEEA. This CDR3 contains 15 residues. Healthy bone marrow donors made up the cohort. The PCR had 60 Vbeta and 13 Jbeta primers. Only in-frame clones appear in the TCRdb table, and some are missing; sequencing was by immunoSEQ multiplex PCR. The sample records about 200,000 clones, 65% to 80% being singletons. The chain is built from TRBV11-3 and TRBJ2-5; 7 bases agree with TRBD1. The sequenced sample consisted of PBMCs. The TCR sequence derives from a man aged 50 or older in good health and CMV-seronegative. The CDR3 is CASSLNGRGQETQYF. As DNA, the CDR3 is TGTGCCAGCAGCTTAAATGGCAGGGGGCAAGAGACCCAGTACTTC.